The TCR beta chain described here comes from a study of T cells and Merkel cell carcinoma outcomes. Regarding the study as a whole: In Merkel cell carcinoma, repertoire and T-cell density reportedly predicted outcomes.

V was clipped by 1 base and J by 0 bases; unmatched bases: 8. Germline CDR1 and CDR2: SEHNR and FQNEAQ (reference sequence). CDR3 length: 17 residues. Notes on this clone: Its specificity is not known.

Sequenced by immunoSEQ multiplex PCR; TCRdb stores in-frame clones only, minus some. This table has 9,000 or so clones, less than 90% appearing once. Sequenced material: tumor tissue from Merkel cell carcinoma. The chain has TRBV7-9 and TRBJ1-2; 7 bases are a match to TRBD1. This sequence originates from a human donor with Merkel cell carcinoma. In DNA, the CDR3 is TGTGCCAGCAGCTTAGGTGCAGGGGGTTTTTCTAACTATGGCTACACCTTC. Translating it yields CASSLGAGGFSNYGYTF. The whole variable domain, remainder taken from reference TRBV7-9 and TRBJ1-2, is DTGVSQNPRHKITKRGQNVTFRCDPISEHNRLYWYRQTLGQGPEFLTYFQNEAQLEKSRLLSDRFSAERPKGSFSTLEIQRTEQGDSAMYLCASSLGAGGFSNYGYTFGSGTRLTVV.